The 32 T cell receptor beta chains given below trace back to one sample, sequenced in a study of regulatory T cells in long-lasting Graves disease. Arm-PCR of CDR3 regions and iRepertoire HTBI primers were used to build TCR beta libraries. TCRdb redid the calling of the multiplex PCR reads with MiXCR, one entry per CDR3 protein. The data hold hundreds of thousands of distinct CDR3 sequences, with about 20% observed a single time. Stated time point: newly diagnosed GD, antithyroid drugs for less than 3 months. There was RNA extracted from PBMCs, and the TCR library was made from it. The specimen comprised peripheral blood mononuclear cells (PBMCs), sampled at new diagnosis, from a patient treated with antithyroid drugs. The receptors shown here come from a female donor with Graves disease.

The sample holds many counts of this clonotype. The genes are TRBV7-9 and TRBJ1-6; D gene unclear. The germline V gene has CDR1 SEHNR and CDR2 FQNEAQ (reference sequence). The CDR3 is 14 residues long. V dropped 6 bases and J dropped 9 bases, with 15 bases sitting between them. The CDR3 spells CASRESEWGSPLHF. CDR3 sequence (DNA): TGTGCCAGCAGAGAGTCGGAGTGGGGTTCACCCCTCCACTTT.

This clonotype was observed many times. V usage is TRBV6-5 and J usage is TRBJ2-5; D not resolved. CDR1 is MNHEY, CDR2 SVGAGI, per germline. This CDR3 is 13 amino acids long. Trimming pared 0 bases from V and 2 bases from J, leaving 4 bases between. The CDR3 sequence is CASSYSGQETQYF. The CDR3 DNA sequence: TGTGCCAGCAGTTACTCGGGGCAAGAGACCCAGTACTTC.

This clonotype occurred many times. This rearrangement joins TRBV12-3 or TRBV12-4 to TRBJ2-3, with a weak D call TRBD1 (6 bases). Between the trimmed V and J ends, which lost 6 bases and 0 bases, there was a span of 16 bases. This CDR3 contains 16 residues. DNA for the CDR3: TGTGCCAGCAGCGCCCGGACAGACCACAGCACAGATACGCAGTATTTT. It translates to CASSARTDHSTDTQYF.

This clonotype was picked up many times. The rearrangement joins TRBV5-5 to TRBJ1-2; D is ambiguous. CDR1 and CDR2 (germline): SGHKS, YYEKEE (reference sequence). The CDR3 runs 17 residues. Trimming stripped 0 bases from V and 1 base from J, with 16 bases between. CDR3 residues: CASSLDGVGRSNYGYTF. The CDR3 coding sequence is TGTGCCAGCAGCTTGGATGGTGTTGGCAGGAGTAACTATGGCTACACCTTC.

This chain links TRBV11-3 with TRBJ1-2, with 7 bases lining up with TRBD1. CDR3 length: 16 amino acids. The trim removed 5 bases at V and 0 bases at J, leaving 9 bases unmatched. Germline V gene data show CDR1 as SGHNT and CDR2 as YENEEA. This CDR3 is CASSPGGSGSNYGYTF. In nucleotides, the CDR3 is TGTGCCAGCAGCCCAGGGGGGAGCGGATCTAACTATGGCTACACCTTC.

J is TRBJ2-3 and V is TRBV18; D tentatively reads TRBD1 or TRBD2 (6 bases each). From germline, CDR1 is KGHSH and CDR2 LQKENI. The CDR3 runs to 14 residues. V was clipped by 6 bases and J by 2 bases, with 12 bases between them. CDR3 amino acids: CASSPSGATDTQYF. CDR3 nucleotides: TGTGCCAGCTCCCCCTCGGGGGCCACAGATACGCAGTATTTT.

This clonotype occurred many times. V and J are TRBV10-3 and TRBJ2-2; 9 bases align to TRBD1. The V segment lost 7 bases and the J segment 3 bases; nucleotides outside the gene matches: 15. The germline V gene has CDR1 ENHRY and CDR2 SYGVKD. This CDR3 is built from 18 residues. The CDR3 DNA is TGTGCCATCACCATGACTCCCCCACAGGGGGCGTACACCGGGGAGCTGTTTTTT. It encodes CAITMTPPQGAYTGELFF.

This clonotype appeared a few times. The CDR3 DNA reads as TGTGCCAGCAGAACTCTGGTGGATGAGCAGTTCTTC. This codes for CASRTLVDEQFF. The V call is TRBV28, the J call TRBJ2-1; the D is unclear. V was trimmed by 6 bases and J by 8 bases, leaving 11 bases between them. Germline CDR1 reads MDHEN; CDR2 reads SYDVKM. The CDR3 runs to 12 residues.

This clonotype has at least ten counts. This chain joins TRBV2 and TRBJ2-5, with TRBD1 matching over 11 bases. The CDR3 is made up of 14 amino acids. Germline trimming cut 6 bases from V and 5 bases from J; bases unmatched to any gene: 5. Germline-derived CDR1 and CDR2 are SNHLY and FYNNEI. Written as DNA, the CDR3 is TGTGCCAGCAGCGGGACAGGGGGTGCGGAGACCCAGTACTTC. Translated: CASSGTGGAETQYF.

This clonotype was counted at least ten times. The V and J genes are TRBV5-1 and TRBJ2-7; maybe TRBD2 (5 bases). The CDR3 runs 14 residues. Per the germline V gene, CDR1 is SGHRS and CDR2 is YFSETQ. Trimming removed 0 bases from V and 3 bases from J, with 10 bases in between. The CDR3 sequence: CASSLVVGDYEQYF. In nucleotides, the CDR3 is TGCGCCAGCAGCTTGGTGGTCGGGGACTACGAGCAGTACTTC.

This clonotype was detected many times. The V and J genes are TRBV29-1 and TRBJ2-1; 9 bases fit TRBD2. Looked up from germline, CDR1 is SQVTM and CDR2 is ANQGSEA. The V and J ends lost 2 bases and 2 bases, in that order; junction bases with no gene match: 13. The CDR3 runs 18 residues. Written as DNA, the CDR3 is TGCAGCGTTGAAAATGCCGGCGGGAGGGCCAGCCCCTACAATGAGCAGTTCTTC. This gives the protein CSVENAGGRASPYNEQFF.

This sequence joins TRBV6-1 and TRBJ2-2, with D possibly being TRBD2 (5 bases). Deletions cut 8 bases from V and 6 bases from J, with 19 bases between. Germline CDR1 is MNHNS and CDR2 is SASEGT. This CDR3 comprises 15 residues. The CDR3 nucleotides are TGTGCCAGCGGGCTTAATTTTCGGGATTCCGGGGAGCTGTTTTTT. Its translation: CASGLNFRDSGELFF.

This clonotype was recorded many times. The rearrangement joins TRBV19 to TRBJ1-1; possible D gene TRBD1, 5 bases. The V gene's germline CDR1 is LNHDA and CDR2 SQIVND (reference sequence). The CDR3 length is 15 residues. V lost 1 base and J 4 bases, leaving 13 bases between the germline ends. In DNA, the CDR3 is TGTGCCAGTAGTATAGGAGGCGGGGCTGGCACTGAAGCTTTCTTT. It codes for CASSIGGGAGTEAFF.

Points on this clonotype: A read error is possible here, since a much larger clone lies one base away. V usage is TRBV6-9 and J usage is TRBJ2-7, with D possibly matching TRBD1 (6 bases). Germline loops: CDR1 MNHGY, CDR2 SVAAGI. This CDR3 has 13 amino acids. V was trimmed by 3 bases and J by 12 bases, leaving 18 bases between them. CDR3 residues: CASSYENRGFWYF. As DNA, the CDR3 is TGTGCCAGCAGTTACGAAAATAGGGGGTTCTGGTACTTC.

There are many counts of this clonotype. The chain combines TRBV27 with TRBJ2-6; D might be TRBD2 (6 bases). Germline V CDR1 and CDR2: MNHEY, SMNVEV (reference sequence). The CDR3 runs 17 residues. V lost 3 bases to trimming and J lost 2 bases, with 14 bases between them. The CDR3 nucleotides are TGTGCCAGCAGTTTTTGGGGCGGGGCCCCTGGGGCCAACGTCCTGACTTTC. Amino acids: CASSFWGGAPGANVLTF.

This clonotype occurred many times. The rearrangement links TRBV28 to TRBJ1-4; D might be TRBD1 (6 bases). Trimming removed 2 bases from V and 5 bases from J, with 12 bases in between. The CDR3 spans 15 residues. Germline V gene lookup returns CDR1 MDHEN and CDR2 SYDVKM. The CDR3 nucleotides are TGTGCCAGCAGTTTACCTCAGACAGGCAATGAAAAACTGTTTTTT. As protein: CASSLPQTGNEKLFF. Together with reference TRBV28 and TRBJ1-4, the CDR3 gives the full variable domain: DVKVTQSSRYLVKRTGEKVFLECVQDMDHENMFWYRQDPGLGLRLIYFSYDVKMKEKGDIPEGYSVSREKKERFSLILESASTNQTSMYLCASSLPQTGNEKLFFGSGTQLSVL.

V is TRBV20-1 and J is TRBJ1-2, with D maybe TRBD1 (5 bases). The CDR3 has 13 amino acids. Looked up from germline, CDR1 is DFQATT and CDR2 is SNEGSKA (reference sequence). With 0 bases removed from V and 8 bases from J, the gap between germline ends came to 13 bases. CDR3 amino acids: CSARDQTGGGYTF. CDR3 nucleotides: TGCAGTGCTAGAGATCAAACAGGAGGCGGCTACACCTTC.

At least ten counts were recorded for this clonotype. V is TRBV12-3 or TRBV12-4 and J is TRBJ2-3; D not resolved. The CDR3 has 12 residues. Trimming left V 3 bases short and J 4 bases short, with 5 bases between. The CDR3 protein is CASSFSPDTQYF. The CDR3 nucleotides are TGTGCCAGCAGTTTTTCCCCAGATACGCAGTATTTT.

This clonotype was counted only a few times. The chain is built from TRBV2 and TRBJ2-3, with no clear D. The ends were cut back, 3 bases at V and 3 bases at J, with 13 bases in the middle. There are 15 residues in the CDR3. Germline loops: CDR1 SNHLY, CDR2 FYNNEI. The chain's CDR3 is CASSEAGNPTDTQYF. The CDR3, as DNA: TGTGCCAGCAGTGAGGCCGGAAACCCGACAGATACGCAGTATTTT.

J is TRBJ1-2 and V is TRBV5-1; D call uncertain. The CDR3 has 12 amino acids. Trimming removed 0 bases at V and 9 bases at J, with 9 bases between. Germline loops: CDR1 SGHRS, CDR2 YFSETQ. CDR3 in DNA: TGCGCCAGCAGCTTGGAGGGCGTCCGCTACACCTTC. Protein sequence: CASSLEGVRYTF.

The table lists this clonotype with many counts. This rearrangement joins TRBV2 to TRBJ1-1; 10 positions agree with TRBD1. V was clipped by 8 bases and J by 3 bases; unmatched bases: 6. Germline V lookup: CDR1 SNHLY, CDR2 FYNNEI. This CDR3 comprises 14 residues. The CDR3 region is CASVYGTGDTEAFF. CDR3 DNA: TGTGCCAGCGTGTACGGGACAGGGGACACTGAAGCTTTCTTT. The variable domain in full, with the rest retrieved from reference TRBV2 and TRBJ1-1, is EPEVTQTPSHQVTQMGQEVILRCVPISNHLYFYWYRQILGQKVEFLVSFYNNEISEKSEIFDDQFSVERPDGSNFTLKIRSTKLEDSAMYFCASVYGTGDTEAFFGQGTRLTVV.

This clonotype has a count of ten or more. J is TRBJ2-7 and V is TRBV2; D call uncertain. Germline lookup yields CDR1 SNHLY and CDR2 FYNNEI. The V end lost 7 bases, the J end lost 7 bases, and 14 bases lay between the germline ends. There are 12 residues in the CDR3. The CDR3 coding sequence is TGTGCCAGCACGTGGCCAGATGGAGAGCAGTACTTC. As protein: CASTWPDGEQYF.

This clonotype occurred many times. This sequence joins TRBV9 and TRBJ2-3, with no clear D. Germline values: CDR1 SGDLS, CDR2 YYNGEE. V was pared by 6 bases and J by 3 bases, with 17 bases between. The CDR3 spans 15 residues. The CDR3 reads CASKASQAVTDTQYF. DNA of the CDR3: TGTGCCAGCAAGGCCAGTCAGGCGGTGACAGATACGCAGTATTTT.

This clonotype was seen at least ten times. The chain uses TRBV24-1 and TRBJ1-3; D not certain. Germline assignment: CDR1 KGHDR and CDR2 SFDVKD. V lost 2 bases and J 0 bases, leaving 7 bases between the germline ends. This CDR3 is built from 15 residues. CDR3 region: CATSDSEVSGNTIYF. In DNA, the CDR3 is TGTGCCACCAGTGATTCAGAGGTCTCTGGAAACACCATATATTTT.

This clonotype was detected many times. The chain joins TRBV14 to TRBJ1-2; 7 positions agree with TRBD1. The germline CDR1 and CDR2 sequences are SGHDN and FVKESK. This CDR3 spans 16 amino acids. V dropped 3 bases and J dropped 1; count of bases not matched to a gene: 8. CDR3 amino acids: CASSHLQGMVNYGYTF. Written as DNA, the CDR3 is TGTGCCAGCAGCCACCTACAGGGGATGGTTAACTATGGCTACACCTTC.

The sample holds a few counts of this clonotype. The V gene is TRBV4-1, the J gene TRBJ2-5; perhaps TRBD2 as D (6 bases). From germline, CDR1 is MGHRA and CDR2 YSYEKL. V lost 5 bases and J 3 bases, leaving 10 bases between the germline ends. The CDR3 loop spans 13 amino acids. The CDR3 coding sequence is TGCGCCAGCAGCTGGGACTCCGAAGAGACCCAGTACTTC. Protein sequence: CASSWDSEETQYF.

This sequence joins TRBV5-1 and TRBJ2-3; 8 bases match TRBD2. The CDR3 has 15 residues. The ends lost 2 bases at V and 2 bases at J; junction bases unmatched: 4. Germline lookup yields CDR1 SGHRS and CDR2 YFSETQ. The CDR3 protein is CASSFGTSITDTQYF. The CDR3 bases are TGCGCCAGCAGCTTCGGGACTAGTATCACAGATACGCAGTATTTT.

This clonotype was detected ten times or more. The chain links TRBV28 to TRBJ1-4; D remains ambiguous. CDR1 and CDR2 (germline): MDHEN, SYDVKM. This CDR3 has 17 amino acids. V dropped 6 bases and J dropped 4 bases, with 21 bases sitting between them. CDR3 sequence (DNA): TGTGCCAGCAGGCCAGGCCCGACCGAGACCCGTAATGAAAAACTGTTTTTT. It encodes CASRPGPTETRNEKLFF.

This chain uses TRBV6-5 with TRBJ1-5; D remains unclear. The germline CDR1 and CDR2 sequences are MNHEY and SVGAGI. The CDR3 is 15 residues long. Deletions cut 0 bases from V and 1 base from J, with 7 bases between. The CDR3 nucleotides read TGTGCCAGCAGTTACTCGCTAGCGAGCAATCAGCCCCAGCATTTT. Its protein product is CASSYSLASNQPQHF.

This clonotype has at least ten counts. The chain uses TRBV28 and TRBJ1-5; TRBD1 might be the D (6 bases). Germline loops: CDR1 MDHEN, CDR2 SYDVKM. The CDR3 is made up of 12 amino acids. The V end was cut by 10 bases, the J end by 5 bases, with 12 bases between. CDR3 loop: CAKEEGDQPQHF. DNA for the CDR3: TGTGCCAAAGAAGAGGGGGATCAGCCCCAGCATTTT.

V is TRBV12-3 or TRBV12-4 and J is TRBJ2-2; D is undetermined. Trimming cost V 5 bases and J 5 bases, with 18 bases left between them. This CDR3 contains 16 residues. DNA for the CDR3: TGTGCCAGCAGTCCAATGGACCTATGGCGGACCGGGGAGCTGTTTTTT. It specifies CASSPMDLWRTGELFF.

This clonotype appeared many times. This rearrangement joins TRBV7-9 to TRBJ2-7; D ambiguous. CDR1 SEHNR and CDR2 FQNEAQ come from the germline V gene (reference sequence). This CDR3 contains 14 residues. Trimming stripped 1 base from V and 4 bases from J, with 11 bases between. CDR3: CASSLGATQYEQYF. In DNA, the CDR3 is TGTGCCAGCAGCTTAGGGGCCACACAGTACGAGCAGTACTTC.